This TCR beta chain was retrieved from a study of identical twins. Comments on this clonotype: Its antigen remains unidentified.

From the 5' RACE reads, TCRdb called clonotypes with MiXCR, one entry per CDR3 protein. The table shows about 340,000 distinct CDR3 sequences, with 10% to 15% occurring only once. After removal of 3 bases from V and 3 bases from J, the junction contained 10 bases not matched to a gene. The CDR3 extends over 16 amino acids. Per the germline V gene, CDR1 is WNHNN and CDR2 is SYGVQD (reference sequence). Study observations and caveats: Sharing of beta out-of-frame sequences by twins showed a weaker excess.

These data were also reused for a study on yellow fever vaccine responses in identical twins. That work contributes: Reportedly, twins showed a vaccine T cell response that looked partly convergent and partly personalized.

The sequenced sample consisted of CD8+ T cells sorted from blood. This rearrangement joins TRBV10-1 to TRBJ2-7; TRBD2 agrees at 8 bases. This TCR was sampled from a woman younger than 30 in good health. In nucleotides, the CDR3 is TGCGCCAGCAGTGATCGTGGACTAGCCGGGCGCTACGAGCAGTACTTC. Protein product: CASSDRGLAGRYEQYF.